These T cell receptor beta chains were read from a single sample in a study of T cells after yellow fever vaccination. TCRdb redid the calling of the 5' RACE reads with MiXCR, one entry per CDR3 protein. The data show under 700,000 distinct CDR3 sequences, less than 20% seen once. The sample was PBMCs, taken 4 to 5 days after the first yellow fever vaccination. The receptors derive from a man in his late teens or twenties who received the YFV17D yellow fever vaccine. CDR3s include the opening cysteine and the closing phenylalanine or tryptophan. The D gene is left open where the match is weak. Size is omitted from some rows. Given values are once, few, many or a class for expanded clones.

TRBV4-3	-	-	TRBJ1-2	TGCGCCAGCAGCCAAGAAACAGGAGGTTTTCGTACATATGGCTACACCTTC	CASSQETGGFRTYGYTF
TRBV6-5	-	few	TRBJ1-6	TGTGCCAGCAGTTACTCGGGGGTCTCCTATAATTCACCCCTCCACTTT	CASSYSGVSYNSPLHF
TRBV4-1	-	-	TRBJ1-1	TGCGCCAGCAGGGGGGGTCTTCAGGCTGAAGCTTTCTTT	CASRGGLQAEAFF
TRBV7-2	TRBD1	few	TRBJ2-5	TGTGCCAGCTCTCAGGCAGGGGGCGCCGAGACCCAGTACTTC	CASSQAGGAETQYF
TRBV7-6	TRBD1	-	TRBJ2-2	TGTGCCAGCAGCTTAGCGCAGGGGGCCGGGGAGCTGTTTTTT	CASSLAQGAGELFF
TRBV3-1	TRBD2	-	TRBJ2-5	TGTGCCAGCAGCCCCGGACTAGCGGGGGGTTCAGAGACCCAGTACTTC	CASSPGLAGGSETQYF
TRBV19	-	-	TRBJ1-3	TGTGCGTCGCGGCAGCCGGGCTCTGGAAACACCATATATTTT	CASRQPGSGNTIYF
TRBV12-3/TRBV12-4	-	-	TRBJ2-7	TGTGCCAGCAGTTTGAGGTCGGCCCACAAGCAGTACTTC	CASSLRSAHKQYF
TRBV6-5	-	-	TRBJ1-2	TGTGCCAGCAGCTCCCGTGACCTGACTAATGGCTACACCTTC	CASSSRDLTNGYTF
TRBV7-3	-	-	TRBJ2-1	TGTGCCAGCAGCTTAGGACACCCTAATGAGCAGTTCTTC	CASSLGHPNEQFF
TRBV20-1	-	-	TRBJ1-6	TGCAGTGCTAGATCACGCTCTGATTCACCCCTCCACTTT	CSARSRSDSPLHF
TRBV7-2	TRBD1	-	TRBJ1-3	TGTGCCAGCAGCTTTAACAGGGGATACCCCTCTGGAAACACCATATATTTT	CASSFNRGYPSGNTIYF
TRBV29-1	TRBD2	-	TRBJ2-3	TGCAGCGTTGAGGGGAGGGGTGCAATGGGGGATACGCAGTATTTT	CSVEGRGAMGDTQYF
TRBV27	-	few	TRBJ1-1	TGTGCCAGCAGCTCGCTAGTGGGAGGTGAAGCTTTCTTT	CASSSLVGGEAFF
TRBV3-1	-	-	TRBJ2-1	TGTGCCAGCAGCCTCGGGACACCATTGGGGGGTGAGCAGTTCTTC	CASSLGTPLGGEQFF
TRBV6-5	TRBD1	-	TRBJ1-5	TGTGCCAGCAGTTTCGACAGGGATAAACGAAGCAATCAGCCCCAGCATTTT	CASSFDRDKRSNQPQHF
TRBV6-2/TRBV6-3	-	-	TRBJ2-1	TGTGCCAGCAGCAAGTCGTTTGGGGAGCAGTTCTTC	CASSKSFGEQFF
TRBV7-9	-	few	TRBJ1-6	TGTGCCAGCAGCCCGGACCCCCTCCACTTT	CASSPDPLHF
TRBV4-1	-	few	TRBJ2-2	TGCGCCAGCAGCCAAGCTAGCGGGGAGCTGTTTTTT	CASSQASGELFF
TRBV7-9	-	few	TRBJ1-6	TGTGCCAGCAGCCGGGGTTCGGCAGATAATTCACCCCTCCACTTT	CASSRGSADNSPLHF
TRBV5-1	TRBD2	few	TRBJ2-3	TGCGCCAGCAGCCGTCCTAGCGGGGTCGCAGATACGCAGTATTTT	CASSRPSGVADTQYF